This TCR beta chain was documented in a study of cytomegalovirus exposure and HLA in healthy donors. The PCR was carried out with 60 Vbeta primers and 13 Jbeta primers. Clones were read by immunoSEQ multiplex PCR, and TCRdb kept only the in-frame ones, dropping some. The sample has around 64,000 clones; about four fifths are singletons. Looked up from germline, CDR1 is SSHAT and CDR2 is FNYEAQ (reference sequence). This CDR3 has 16 residues. Study-level points and caveats: Using the classifier, cytomegalovirus status was reportedly diagnosed with high specificity and sensitivity.

Comment on this clone: Antigen specificity is unknown. One junction end does not reproduce the germline sequence, and a read error may be involved.

Everyone who donated was a healthy bone marrow donor. The source of this sequence is a man aged 25-40 years in good health and CMV-seropositive. V is TRBV7-7 and J is TRBJ2-1; the match to TRBD1 covers 11 bases. Sequenced sample: PBMCs. This CDR3 reads CASSPGTGGSYNEQFF. In nucleotides, the CDR3 is TGTGCTAGCAGCCCGGGGACAGGGGGCTCCTACAATGAGCAGTTCTTC.